This TCR beta chain comes out of a study of graft-versus-host responses after intestinal transplantation. Generated by immunoSEQ multiplex PCR, the TCRdb table keeps only in-frame clones and is missing some. The data show just under 65,000 clones, 85% to 95% seen once. Remarks on this clone: Its specificity is not known.

Sample: unstimulated CD8+ T cells sorted from spleen or lymph node cells, taken before transplant. This sequence originates from a human donor who was the organ donor for an intestinal transplant.

In DNA form, the CDR3 reads TGTGCCAGTGGGCGGACAGGGAACGGAGGCTACACCTTC. Encoded protein: CASGRTGNGGYTF. This chain connects TRBV2 to TRBJ1-2, with 8 bases matching TRBD1. V was clipped by 9 bases and J by 8 bases; unmatched bases: 11. Per germline, CDR1 SNHLY and CDR2 FYNNEI. The CDR3 runs to 13 residues. Variable domain in full (rest from reference TRBV2 and TRBJ1-2): EPEVTQTPSHQVTQMGQEVILRCVPISNHLYFYWYRQILGQKVEFLVSFYNNEISEKSEIFDDQFSVERPDGSNFTLKIRSTKLEDSAMYFCASGRTGNGGYTFGSGTRLTVV.